The 9 T cell receptor beta chains below all came from one sample that was sequenced in a study of blood T cells in healthy people across ages. Using a J-beta primer mix together with a sample-barcoded 5' primer, a second PCR was run for about 7 to 12 cycles. TCRdb reanalysed the 5' RACE reads using MiXCR and keeps one entry per CDR3 protein. The top ten clones hold over 5.5% of a sample with 1,300,000 or so distinct CDR3 sequences, approximately 59% of them seen once. The sequenced sample consisted of blood. Source of these receptors: a man aged 18-30 years in good health.

About this clonotype: One end of the junction varies from germline; a read error may be responsible. The chain employs TRBV29-1 and TRBJ2-3, with a tentative D call TRBD2 (6 bases). Germline loops: CDR1 SQVTM, CDR2 ANQGSEA. The CDR3 sequence is 15 residues long. The CDR3 DNA is TGCAGCGTTTATTCTAGCGCCGCCTCGAGTAATACGCAGTCTTTT. Protein product: CSVYSSAASSNTQSF.

The chain employs TRBV7-2 and TRBJ2-6, with D perhaps TRBD1 (6 bases). Germline lookup yields CDR1 SGHTA and CDR2 FQGNSA. The CDR3 spans 14 residues. V was shortened by 3 bases and J by 11 bases, with 14 bases between the two germline ends. CDR3 coding DNA: TGTGCCAGCAGCTTTAGGGGGTTTCCGGACGTCCTGACTTTC. Residues: CASSFRGFPDVLTF.

Of note for this clonotype: One junction end does not reproduce the germline sequence, and a read error may be involved. This chain links TRBV12-3 or TRBV12-4 with TRBJ1-2, with a tentative D call TRBD1 (6 bases). The CDR3 is 13 amino acids. CDR3 protein: CASSFSQGNGCTF. The CDR3 region has the DNA TGTGCCAGCAGTTTCTCGCAGGGGAATGGCTGCACCTTC.

The gene calls are TRBV20-1 and TRBJ2-5, with 12 positions matching TRBD2. Germline loops: CDR1 DFQATT, CDR2 SNEGSKA (reference sequence). The CDR3 loop spans 17 amino acids. The V segment lost 7 bases and the J segment 4 bases; nucleotides outside the gene matches: 16. In nucleotides, the CDR3 is TGCAGTGTCAATAGACTAGCGGGGGCCACGGCGGTAGAGACCCAGTACTTC. Amino acid sequence: CSVNRLAGATAVETQYF.

This chain joins TRBV20-1 and TRBJ2-5; D is unresolved. There are 13 residues in the CDR3. Trimming removed 6 bases at V and 1 base at J, with 12 bases between. Germline-derived CDR1 and CDR2 are DFQATT and SNEGSKA (reference sequence). The CDR3 nucleotides read TGCAGTGCCGGCGCAGGTGGCCAAGAGACCCAGTACTTC. Encoded protein: CSAGAGGQETQYF.

The CDR3 is CASSFPPGPEKLFF. CDR3 sequence (DNA): TGTGCCAGCAGTTTCCCCCCGGGACCTGAAAAACTGTTTTTT. The rearrangement joins TRBV27 to TRBJ1-4, with D tentatively TRBD1 (5 bases). The germline CDR1 and CDR2 sequences are MNHEY and SMNVEV (reference sequence). This CDR3 contains 14 residues. The V end lost 3 bases, the J end lost 7 bases, and 12 bases lay between the germline ends.

This clonotype was recorded a few times. The chain is built from TRBV4-2 and TRBJ2-7; 7 positions agree with TRBD2. Losses at the gene ends were 2 bases for V and 6 bases for J; bases not matched to a gene: 7. CDR1 is LGHNA and CDR2 is YNFKEQ in the germline V gene. This CDR3 has 14 amino acids. The CDR3 here is CASSQIAGVGEQYF. CDR3 DNA: TGTGCCAGCAGCCAAATTGCGGGAGTAGGCGAGCAGTACTTC.

The chain recombines TRBV4-1 with TRBJ2-7, with 7 bases aligning to TRBD2. The J call is in doubt because the DNA end fits TRBJ2-5 better. This CDR3 spans 17 amino acids. Germline CDR1 is MGHRA and CDR2 is YSYEKL. CDR3 region: CASSQDSPSGYQETQYF. The CDR3 region has the DNA TGCGCCAGCAGCCAAGATTCCCCTAGCGGATACCAAGAGACCCAGTACTTC.

This clonotype was observed many times. The chain couples TRBV4-1 to TRBJ2-1, with D possibly matching TRBD2 (6 bases). Germline V gene lookup returns CDR1 MGHRA and CDR2 YSYEKL. The CDR3 runs to 22 residues. V was cut by 0 bases and J by 0 bases, with 27 bases left in between. For the CDR3, the DNA is TGCGCCAGCAGCCAAGATCAAGTCGCGGGACCTCGATTTAGGAGCTCCTACAATGAGCAGTTCTTC. Its protein is CASSQDQVAGPRFRSSYNEQFF.